This T cell receptor beta chain is drawn from a study of OX40 agonist ivuxolimab in advanced cancers. Using immunoSEQ multiplex PCR, the repertoire was profiled, and TCRdb retains in-frame clones only, with some absent. Counted here are 35,000 to 50,000 clones, 82% occurring once; the ten biggest clones make up 20% to 25%. Turning to this clone: Its specificity is not known.

With 10 bases clipped from V and 2 bases from J, the junction kept 10 bases outside the gene matches. The CDR3 is made up of 16 amino acids. The germline gives CDR1 SNHLY, CDR2 FYNNEI. Findings of the study overall: Expanded peripheral T cell antigen specificity was not determined.

The receptor's source is an adult with an advanced solid tumor such as melanoma, head and neck, liver or kidney cancer. V gene TRBV2 combines with J gene TRBJ2-3; 12 positions match TRBD2. The sample consisted of CD4+ or CD8+ T cells sorted from blood, taken in a trial of the OX40 agonist ivuxolimab. This CDR3 is CATRVTSGGNTDTQYF. CDR3 coding DNA: TGTGCCACCCGGGTCACTAGCGGGGGGAACACAGATACGCAGTATTTT.